These T cell receptor beta chains were read from a single sample in a study of cytomegalovirus exposure and HLA in healthy donors. Data came from immunoSEQ multiplex PCR; TCRdb stores just in-frame clones and leaves some out. Of about 67,000 clones listed, about two thirds were seen once; the top ten hold more than 2%. Sequenced input: PBMCs. These receptors were obtained from a woman in her 30s in good health and CMV-seronegative. Both conserved end residues are part of each CDR3. A D gene is named only where the DNA matches it firmly. The listing skips clone size in some rows; elsewhere it reads once, few, many or a size class.

clone_size | d_call | j_call | v_call | cdr3_aa | cdr3_nt
- | - | TRBJ1-2 | TRBV28 | CASSQTPNYGYTF | TGTGCCAGCAGCCAGACTCCTAACTATGGCTACACCTTC
- | TRBD2 | TRBJ2-1 | TRBV7-2 | CASSLASGGVSSYNEQFF | TGTGCCAGCAGCTTAGCTAGCGGGGGGGTCAGCTCCTACAATGAGCAGTTCTTC
- | - | TRBJ2-1 | TRBV7-3 | CASSLGRGSVNEQFF | TGTGCCAGCAGCTTAGGGCGGGGTAGCGTCAATGAGCAGTTCTTC
- | - | TRBJ2-3 | TRBV6-5 | CASSRGANADTQYF | TGTGCCAGCAGTCGGGGGGCAAATGCAGATACGCAGTATTTT
- | TRBD1 | TRBJ1-4 | TRBV6-5 | CASTTRRQGAEKLFF | TGTGCCAGCACCACCCGGAGACAGGGGGCTGAAAAACTGTTTTTT
few | TRBD1 | TRBJ1-6 | TRBV19 | CASSAGTGNSPLHF | TGTGCCAGTAGCGCCGGGACAGGGAATTCACCCCTCCACTTT
- | - | TRBJ1-2 | TRBV27 | CASSLRSGNGYTF | TGTGCCAGCAGTCTCCGCTCCGGGAATGGCTACACCTTC
- | TRBD2 | TRBJ2-2 | TRBV5-1 | CASSSLHSGDTGELFF | TGCGCCAGCAGCTCGCTACACAGCGGGGACACCGGGGAGCTGTTTTTT
- | TRBD1 | TRBJ2-2 | TRBV29-1 | CSVEEGQGTGELFF | TGCAGCGTTGAAGAGGGACAGGGGACCGGGGAGCTGTTTTTT
- | - | TRBJ2-3 | TRBV14 | CASSRGLSVTDTQYF | TGTGCCAGCAGCCGGGGACTGTCCGTCACAGATACGCAGTATTTT
many | TRBD1 | TRBJ2-4 | TRBV6-5 | CASSRGRMAKNIQYF | TGTGCCAGCAGCAGGGGGCGTATGGCCAAAAACATTCAGTACTTC
- | TRBD2 | TRBJ2-3 | TRBV7-9 | CASSFSAGSTDTQYF | TGTGCCAGCAGCTTCTCAGCGGGGAGCACAGATACGCAGTATTTT
- | TRBD2 | TRBJ2-7 | TRBV5-1 | CASSLAGASYEQYF | TGCGCCAGCAGTTTAGCGGGGGCCTCCTACGAGCAGTACTTC
- | TRBD2 | TRBJ2-3 | TRBV28 | CASHEIAGGPDTQYF | TGTGCCAGCCACGAAATAGCGGGGGGGCCAGATACGCAGTATTTT
- | - | TRBJ2-7 | TRBV5-1 | CASTTGSRGEQYF | TGCGCCAGCACCACAGGGTCAAGGGGCGAGCAGTACTTC
- | - | TRBJ2-3 | TRBV25-1 | CASSEIRTSTDTQYF | TGTGCCAGCAGTGAAATACGGACAAGCACAGATACGCAGTATTTT
- | - | TRBJ2-1 | TRBV29-1 | CSAVGDFYNEQFF | TGCAGCGCGGTGGGGGACTTTTACAATGAGCAGTTCTTC
- | - | TRBJ1-5 | TRBV7-8 | CASTLDSPLEADQPQHF | TGTGCCAGCACCCTTGACAGCCCGCTTGAGGCTGATCAGCCCCAGCATTTT
- | - | TRBJ1-1 | TRBV4-3 | CASSQVMAGAEAFF | TGCGCCAGCAGCCAAGTTATGGCGGGCGCTGAAGCTTTCTTT
- | TRBD2 | TRBJ2-1 | TRBV14 | CASSPLAGGPRQFF | TGTGCCAGCAGCCCCTTAGCGGGGGGGCCTCGGCAGTTCTTC
- | - | TRBJ1-3 | TRBV5-6 | CASSLGLSISGNTIYF | TGTGCCAGCAGCTTGGGTCTATCGATCTCTGGAAACACCATATATTTT
once | TRBD1 | TRBJ1-5 | TRBV9 | CASSVEGTGGQPQHF | TGTGCCAGCAGCGTAGAGGGGACAGGGGGTCAGCCCCAGCATTTT
- | - | TRBJ1-4 | TRBV30 | CAWSDNNEKLFF | TGTGCCTGGAGCGACAATAATGAAAAACTGTTTTTT
- | - | TRBJ2-7 | TRBV6-1 | CASSPGSSYEQYF | TGTGCCAGCAGCCCAGGGTCATCCTACGAGCAGTACTTC
- | - | TRBJ1-4 | TRBV19 | CASMSRGGVNEKLFF | TGTGCCAGTATGAGCAGGGGTGGGGTTAATGAAAAACTGTTTTTT
- | - | TRBJ2-4 | TRBV7-9 | CASSLTENIQYF | TGTGCCAGCAGCTTAACAGAAAACATTCAGTACTTC
once | - | TRBJ1-6 | TRBV10-3 | CAISESIWGRISPSPLHF | TGTGCCATCAGTGAGTCGATCTGGGGCAGGATCTCCCCCTCACCCCTCCACTTT
- | - | TRBJ2-5 | TRBV30 | CAWSVNRKFQETQYF | TGTGCCTGGAGTGTGAACAGAAAGTTCCAAGAGACCCAGTACTTC
- | TRBD2 | TRBJ2-3 | TRBV13 | CASSLAAGGLVDTQYF | TGTGCCAGCAGCTTAGCAGCGGGGGGGCTCGTAGATACGCAGTATTTT
- | - | TRBJ2-1 | TRBV5-6 | CASSLRGAGGRNEQFF | TGTGCCAGCAGCTTGAGGGGGGCAGGGGGTAGAAATGAGCAGTTCTTC
- | TRBD1 | TRBJ2-1 | TRBV4-1 | CASSLGQGSYNEQFF | TGCGCCAGCAGCCTTGGACAGGGTTCCTACAATGAGCAGTTCTTC
- | - | TRBJ1-1 | TRBV7-2 | CASSLGTHATKGEAFF | TGTGCCAGCAGCTTAGGGACACACGCGACCAAAGGTGAAGCTTTCTTT
- | TRBD2 | TRBJ2-3 | TRBV7-2 | CASSFSGVDTDTQYF | TGTGCCAGCAGCTTCAGCGGGGTGGACACAGATACGCAGTATTTT
once | TRBD1 | TRBJ1-6 | TRBV28 | CASSTYGQGVSPLHF | TGTGCCAGCAGCACGTACGGACAGGGGGTTTCACCCCTCCACTTT
- | - | TRBJ2-7 | TRBV6-5 | CASILVEGTYEQYF | TGTGCCAGCATCCTGGTTGAGGGTACCTACGAGCAGTACTTC
- | - | TRBJ1-5 | TRBV6-5 | CASSLMIGNQPQHF | TGTGCCAGCAGCTTGATGATCGGTAATCAGCCCCAGCATTTT
- | TRBD1 | TRBJ1-2 | TRBV6-6 | CASSPGTGSGYTF | TGTGCCAGCAGTCCCGGGACAGGGTCCGGCTACACCTTC
- | - | TRBJ2-7 | TRBV27 | CASSLSLAVSYEQYF | TGTGCCAGCAGTTTATCCCTCGCAGTCTCCTACGAGCAGTACTTC
few | - | TRBJ1-2 | TRBV6-5 | CASSERARGFGYTF | TGTGCCAGCAGTGAAAGGGCCAGGGGATTCGGCTACACCTTC
once | TRBD1 | TRBJ1-4 | TRBV2 | CASRGMTGEKGKLFF | TGTGCCAGCAGAGGCATGACAGGGGAGAAGGGGAAACTGTTTTTT
- | - | TRBJ1-5 | TRBV4-3 | CASSQDAAPTYSNQPQHF | TGCGCCAGCAGCCAAGATGCCGCCCCAACTTATAGCAATCAGCCCCAGCATTTT
- | - | TRBJ2-7 | TRBV19 | CASSLSMGAGSEQYF | TGTGCCAGTAGCCTCTCAATGGGGGCAGGGTCCGAGCAGTACTTC
- | TRBD2 | TRBJ2-3 | TRBV5-1 | CASSLNVAGGLTDTQYF | TGCGCCAGCAGCTTAAACGTAGCGGGGGGGCTGACAGATACGCAGTATTTT